This T cell receptor beta chain came from a study of blood T cell repertoires in COVID-19. About the study: T cells, B-cell-depleted T cells, or PBMCs provided the cDNA or gDNA that served as material.

In the original processing: Estimated nucleated cell counts came from reference gene primer amplification. TCRdb keeps only in-frame clones here, not all; method: immunoSEQ multiplex PCR. V, J and clone size reflect that table, while D and trimming were determined from the DNA. The sample gives 300,000 to 400,000 clones, roughly 86% of which show up once; roughly a tenth is in the top ten. This CDR3 has 17 amino acids. Germline CDR1 is SGHTA and CDR2 is FQGNSA. Trimming removed 1 base at V and 4 bases at J, with 17 bases between. The sequenced sample was peripheral blood. The sequence came from a man aged 30 to 45 with COVID-19, enrolled during active disease. V usage is TRBV7-2 and J usage is TRBJ2-1, with a weak D call TRBD2 (7 bases). The CDR3 sequence: CASSLGPGGLIYNEQFF. In DNA, the CDR3 is TGTGCCAGCAGCTTAGGTCCGGGGGGCCTTATATACAATGAGCAGTTCTTC.